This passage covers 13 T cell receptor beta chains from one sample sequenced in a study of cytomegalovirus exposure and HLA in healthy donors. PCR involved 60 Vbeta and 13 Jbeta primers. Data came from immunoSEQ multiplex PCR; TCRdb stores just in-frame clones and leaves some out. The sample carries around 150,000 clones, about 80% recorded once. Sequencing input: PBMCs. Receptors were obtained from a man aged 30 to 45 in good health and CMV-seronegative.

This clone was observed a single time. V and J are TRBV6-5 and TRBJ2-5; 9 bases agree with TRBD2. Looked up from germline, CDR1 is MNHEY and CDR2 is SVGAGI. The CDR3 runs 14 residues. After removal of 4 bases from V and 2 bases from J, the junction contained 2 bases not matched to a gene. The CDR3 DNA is TGTGCCAGCAGTTTCGGACTAGCGCAAGAGACCCAGTACTTC. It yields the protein CASSFGLAQETQYF.

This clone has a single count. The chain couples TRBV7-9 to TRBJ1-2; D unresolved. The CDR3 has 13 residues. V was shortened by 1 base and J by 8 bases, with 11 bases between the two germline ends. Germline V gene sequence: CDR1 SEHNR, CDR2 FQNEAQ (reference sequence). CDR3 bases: TGTGCCAGCAGCTTAGACGTTGGCGGGGGCTACACCTTC. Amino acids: CASSLDVGGGYTF. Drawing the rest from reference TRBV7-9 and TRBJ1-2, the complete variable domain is DTGVSQNPRHKITKRGQNVTFRCDPISEHNRLYWYRQTLGQGPEFLTYFQNEAQLEKSRLLSDRFSAERPKGSFSTLEIQRTEQGDSAMYLCASSLDVGGGYTFGSGTRLTVV.

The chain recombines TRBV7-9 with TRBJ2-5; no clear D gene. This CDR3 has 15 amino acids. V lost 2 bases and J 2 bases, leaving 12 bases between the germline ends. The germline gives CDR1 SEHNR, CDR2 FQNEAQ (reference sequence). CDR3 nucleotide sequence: TGTGCCAGCAGCTTAAACCCCGAGAGGCAAGAGACCCAGTACTTC. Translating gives CASSLNPERQETQYF.

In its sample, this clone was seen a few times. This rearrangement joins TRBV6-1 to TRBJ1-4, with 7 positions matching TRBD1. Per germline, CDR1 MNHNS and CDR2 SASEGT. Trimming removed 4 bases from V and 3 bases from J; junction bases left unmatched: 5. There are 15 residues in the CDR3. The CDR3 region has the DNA TGTGCCAGCAGTGGGTCCGGGACAGCTAATGAAAAACTGTTTTTT. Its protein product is CASSGSGTANEKLFF.

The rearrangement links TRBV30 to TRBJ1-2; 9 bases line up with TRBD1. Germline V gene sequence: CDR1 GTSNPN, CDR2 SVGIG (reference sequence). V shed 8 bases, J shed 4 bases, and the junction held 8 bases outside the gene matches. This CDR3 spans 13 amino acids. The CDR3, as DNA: TGTGCCGGCCCCGACAGGGGGGGCTATGGCTACACCTTC. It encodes CAGPDRGGYGYTF.

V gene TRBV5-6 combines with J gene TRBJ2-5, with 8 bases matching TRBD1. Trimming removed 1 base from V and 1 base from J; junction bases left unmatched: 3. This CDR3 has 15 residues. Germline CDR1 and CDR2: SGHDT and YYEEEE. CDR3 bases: TGTGCCAGCAGCTTGATGGACAGGGTCCAAGAGACCCAGTACTTC. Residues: CASSLMDRVQETQYF.

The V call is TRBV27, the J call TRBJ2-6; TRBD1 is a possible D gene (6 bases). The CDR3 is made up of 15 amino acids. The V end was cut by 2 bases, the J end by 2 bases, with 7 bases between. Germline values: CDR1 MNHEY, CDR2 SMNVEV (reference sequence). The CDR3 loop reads CASSLEGAGANVLTF. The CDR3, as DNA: TGTGCCAGCAGTTTAGAGGGGGCTGGGGCCAACGTCCTGACTTTC.

The CDR3, as DNA: TGTGCCAGCAGCTTTAATAATTCACCCCTCCACTTT. Translated, it gives CASSFNNSPLHF. The rearrangement joins TRBV5-6 to TRBJ1-6; no firm D call. V shed 2 bases and J shed 5 bases, with 2 bases lying between them. There are 12 residues in the CDR3. CDR1 is SGHDT, CDR2 YYEEEE, per germline.

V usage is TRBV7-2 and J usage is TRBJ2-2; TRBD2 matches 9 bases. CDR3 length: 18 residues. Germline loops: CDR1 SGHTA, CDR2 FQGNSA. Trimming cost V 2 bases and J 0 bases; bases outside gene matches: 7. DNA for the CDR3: TGTGCCAGCAGCTTAATCTCACCTAGCGGGGCGAACACCGGGGAGCTGTTTTTT. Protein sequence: CASSLISPSGANTGELFF.

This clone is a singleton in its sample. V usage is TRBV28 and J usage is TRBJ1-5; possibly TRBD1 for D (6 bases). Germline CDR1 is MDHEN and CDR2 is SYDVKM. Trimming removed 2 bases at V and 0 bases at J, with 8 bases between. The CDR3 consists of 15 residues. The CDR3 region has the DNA TGTGCCAGCAGTTTACAGGGGAATAGCAATCAGCCCCAGCATTTT. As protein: CASSLQGNSNQPQHF.

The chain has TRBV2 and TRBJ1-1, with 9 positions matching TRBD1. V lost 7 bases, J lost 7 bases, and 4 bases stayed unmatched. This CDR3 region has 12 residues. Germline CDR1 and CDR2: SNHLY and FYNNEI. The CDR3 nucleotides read TGTGCCAGCAACAGGGGGCGCGGTGAAGCTTTCTTT. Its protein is CASNRGRGEAFF.

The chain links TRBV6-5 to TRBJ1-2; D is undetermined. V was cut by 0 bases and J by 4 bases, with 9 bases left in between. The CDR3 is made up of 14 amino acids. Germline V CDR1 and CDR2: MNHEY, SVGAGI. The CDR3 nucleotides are TGTGCCAGCAGTTACTCCCCCCGGTCCTATGGCTACACCTTC. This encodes CASSYSPRSYGYTF.

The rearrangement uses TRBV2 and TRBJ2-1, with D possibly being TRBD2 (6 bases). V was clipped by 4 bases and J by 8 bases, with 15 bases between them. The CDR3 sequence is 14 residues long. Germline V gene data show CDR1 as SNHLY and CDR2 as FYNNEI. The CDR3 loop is CASSVGTDIDEQFF. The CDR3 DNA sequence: TGTGCCAGCAGTGTCGGGACTGATATTGATGAGCAGTTCTTC.